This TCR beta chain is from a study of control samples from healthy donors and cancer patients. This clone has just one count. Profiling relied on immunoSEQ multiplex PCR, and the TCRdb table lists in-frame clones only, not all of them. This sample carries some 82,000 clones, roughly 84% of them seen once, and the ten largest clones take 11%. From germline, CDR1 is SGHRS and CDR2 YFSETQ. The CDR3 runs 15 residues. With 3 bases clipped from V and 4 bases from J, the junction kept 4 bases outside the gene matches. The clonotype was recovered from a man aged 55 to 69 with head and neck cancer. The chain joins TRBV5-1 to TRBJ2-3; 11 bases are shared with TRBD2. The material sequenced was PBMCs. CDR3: CASSSGTSGSDTQYF. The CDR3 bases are TGCGCCAGCAGCTCCGGGACTAGCGGCTCAGATACGCAGTATTTT.